The 9 T cell receptor beta chains below all came from one sample that was sequenced in a study of blood T cell repertoires in COVID-19. Only in-frame clones appear in the TCRdb table, and some are missing; sequencing was by immunoSEQ multiplex PCR. The sample records roughly 460,000 clones, around 90% being singletons. Sample: peripheral blood. Receptors were obtained from a man aged 18 to 35 with COVID-19, enrolled during active disease.

The chain links TRBV24-1 to TRBJ1-1; D uncertain. Trimming removed 4 bases at V and 10 bases at J, with 18 bases between. Per germline, CDR1 KGHDR and CDR2 SFDVKD. This CDR3 spans 14 amino acids. The CDR3 DNA reads TGTGCCACCAGTGAACCCTCCGGCGGGGTAGGAGCTTTCTTT. Its translation is CATSEPSGGVGAFF.

This clone was counted only a few times. The V and J genes are TRBV25-1 and TRBJ2-1; perhaps TRBD1 as D (6 bases). Germline V CDR1 and CDR2: MGHDK, SYGVNS. The CDR3 has 14 residues. The V end was cut by 10 bases, the J end by 4 bases, with 17 bases between. The CDR3 here is CATAHRDIYNEQFF. The CDR3 DNA follows: TGTGCCACCGCCCACCGGGACATTTACAATGAGCAGTTCTTC.

V gene TRBV9 combines with J gene TRBJ2-2, with TRBD2 matching over 10 bases. The CDR3 is 17 amino acids. Germline loops: CDR1 SGDLS, CDR2 YYNGEE. The V segment lost 0 bases and the J segment 3 bases; nucleotides outside the gene matches: 5. The CDR3 coding sequence is TGTGCCAGCAGCGTAGTTTCTAGCGGGGGTGACACCGGGGAGCTGTTTTTT. This codes for CASSVVSSGGDTGELFF.

The V call is TRBV19, the J call TRBJ2-3, with 9 bases that match TRBD1. Trimming at V came to 2 bases and at J to 5 bases, leaving 8 bases not matched to a gene. Germline assignment: CDR1 LNHDA and CDR2 SQIVND (reference sequence). The CDR3 has 16 amino acids. CDR3 coding DNA: TGTGCCAGTAGTATACGGACAGGGGCGGCCGGAGATACGCAGTATTTT. It specifies CASSIRTGAAGDTQYF.

The J gene is TRBJ1-2, the V gene TRBV6-5, with D possibly matching TRBD1 (5 bases). This CDR3 has 14 residues. V lost 1 base, J lost 4 bases, and 10 bases lay in between. The germline V gene encodes CDR1 MNHEY and CDR2 SVGAGI. The CDR3 loop is CASSYYRGGYGYTF. The CDR3 DNA reads TGTGCCAGCAGTTACTATAGGGGTGGCTATGGCTACACCTTC.

The chain has TRBV5-1 and TRBJ2-7, with D perhaps TRBD2 (6 bases). The germline CDR1 and CDR2 sequences are SGHRS and YFSETQ. The CDR3 is 13 residues long. Trimming pared 7 bases from V and 3 bases from J, leaving 14 bases between. Here the CDR3 reads CASAGVGSYEQYF. In DNA, the CDR3 is TGCGCCAGCGCCGGGGTCGGGAGCTACGAGCAGTACTTC.

This clone occurred once. Other DNA sequences within the sample encode an identical CDR3. J is TRBJ2-7 and V is TRBV2; TRBD2 matches 9 bases. Germline V gives CDR1 SNHLY, CDR2 FYNNEI. With 6 bases clipped from V and 0 bases from J, the junction kept 3 bases outside the gene matches. The CDR3 length is 14 residues. This CDR3 reads CASRGLADSYEQYF. The CDR3 nucleotides read TGTGCCAGCAGGGGACTAGCAGACTCCTACGAGCAGTACTTC.

This clone was recorded a few times. The chain is built from TRBV18 and TRBJ2-7; D is ambiguous. The CDR3 totals 14 residues. Trimming removed 2 bases at V and 2 bases at J, with 10 bases between. In germline, CDR1 is KGHSH, CDR2 LQKENI. This chain's CDR3 is CASSPRYSTYEQYF. DNA for the CDR3: TGTGCCAGCTCACCAAGGTACAGTACCTACGAGCAGTACTTC.

The chain has TRBV6-6 and TRBJ2-3, with 11 bases that match TRBD2. This CDR3 spans 16 amino acids. CDR1 is MNHNY and CDR2 is SVGAGI in the germline V gene (reference sequence). Trimming at V came to 2 bases and at J to 2 bases, leaving 3 bases not matched to a gene. The CDR3 nucleotides read TGTGCCAGCAGTTACCTAGCGGGGGGATTCACAGATACGCAGTATTTT. Its protein product is CASSYLAGGFTDTQYF.